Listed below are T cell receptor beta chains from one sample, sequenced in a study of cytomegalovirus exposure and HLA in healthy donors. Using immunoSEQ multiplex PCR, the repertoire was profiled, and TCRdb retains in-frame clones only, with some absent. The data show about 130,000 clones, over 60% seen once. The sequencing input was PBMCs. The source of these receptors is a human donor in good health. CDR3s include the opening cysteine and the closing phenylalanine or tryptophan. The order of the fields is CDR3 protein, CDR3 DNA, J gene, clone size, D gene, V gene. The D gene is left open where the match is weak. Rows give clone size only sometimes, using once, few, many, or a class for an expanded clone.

CDR3aa: CASSSLHGTPLYNEQFF
CDR3nt: TGTGCCAGCAGCTCACTACACGGGACTCCCCTTTACAATGAGCAGTTCTTC
j_gene: TRBJ2-1
abundance: NA
d_gene: NA
v_gene: TRBV7-9

CDR3aa: CASSLLQGIVGYTF
CDR3nt: TGTGCCAGCAGTTTATTACAGGGTATTGTTGGCTACACCTTC
j_gene: TRBJ1-2
abundance: NA
d_gene: NA
v_gene: TRBV28

CDR3aa: CASSIVGDRAYEQYF
CDR3nt: TGTGCCAGTAGTATAGTGGGCGACAGAGCCTACGAGCAGTACTTC
j_gene: TRBJ2-7
abundance: NA
d_gene: NA
v_gene: TRBV19

CDR3aa: CASSEFTMASGGYEQFF
CDR3nt: TGTGCCAGCAGTGAATTCACAATGGCTAGCGGGGGGTATGAGCAGTTCTTC
j_gene: TRBJ2-1
abundance: NA
d_gene: TRBD2
v_gene: TRBV6-1

CDR3aa: CASSGRQGLEAFF
CDR3nt: TGCGCCAGCAGCGGACGACAGGGCCTTGAAGCTTTCTTT
j_gene: TRBJ1-1
abundance: few
d_gene: TRBD1
v_gene: TRBV5-1

CDR3aa: CASSEEVVDYGYTF
CDR3nt: TGTGCCAGTAGTGAGGAGGTAGTAGACTATGGCTACACCTTC
j_gene: TRBJ1-2
abundance: NA
d_gene: NA
v_gene: TRBV19

CDR3aa: CASGLDRDGNSPLHF
CDR3nt: TGCGCCAGCGGCTTGGACCGGGATGGGAATTCACCCCTCCACTTT
j_gene: TRBJ1-6
abundance: NA
d_gene: NA
v_gene: TRBV5-1

CDR3aa: CASSLDDRNTEAFF
CDR3nt: TGTGCCAGCAGCTTAGACGACAGGAACACTGAAGCTTTCTTT
j_gene: TRBJ1-1
abundance: NA
d_gene: NA
v_gene: TRBV5-5

CDR3aa: CASSGTSGVYEQYF
CDR3nt: TGTGCCAGCAGTGGGACTAGCGGGGTCTACGAGCAGTACTTC
j_gene: TRBJ2-7
abundance: NA
d_gene: TRBD2
v_gene: TRBV6-1

CDR3aa: CASSPYTEAFF
CDR3nt: TGTGCCAGCTCCCCTTACACTGAAGCTTTCTTT
j_gene: TRBJ1-1
abundance: few
d_gene: NA
v_gene: TRBV18

CDR3aa: CASSFASVPTGELFF
CDR3nt: TGTGCCAGCAGTTTCGCCTCAGTACCCACCGGGGAGCTGTTTTTT
j_gene: TRBJ2-2
abundance: NA
d_gene: NA
v_gene: TRBV28

CDR3aa: CASSVGVTGSTSYEQYF
CDR3nt: TGTGCCAGCAGCGTAGGGGTTACAGGGAGTACGTCCTACGAGCAGTACTTC
j_gene: TRBJ2-7
abundance: once
d_gene: NA
v_gene: TRBV9

CDR3aa: CASSQGDRDAYEQYF
CDR3nt: TGCGCCAGCAGCCAAGGCGACAGGGATGCTTACGAGCAGTACTTC
j_gene: TRBJ2-7
abundance: NA
d_gene: TRBD1
v_gene: TRBV4-1

CDR3aa: CASSGQGSTGELFF
CDR3nt: TGCGCCAGCAGTGGACAGGGGAGCACCGGGGAGCTGTTTTTT
j_gene: TRBJ2-2
abundance: NA
d_gene: TRBD1
v_gene: TRBV10-1

CDR3aa: CATPDRTTYGYTF
CDR3nt: TGTGCCACCCCGGACAGAACTACCTATGGCTACACCTTC
j_gene: TRBJ1-2
abundance: NA
d_gene: NA
v_gene: TRBV28

CDR3aa: CASSNRELANYGYTF
CDR3nt: TGCGCCAGCAGCAATCGGGAGTTAGCTAACTATGGCTACACCTTC
j_gene: TRBJ1-2
abundance: NA
d_gene: NA
v_gene: TRBV5-1

CDR3aa: CASTSWETQYF
CDR3nt: TGTGCCAGCACAAGCTGGGAGACCCAGTACTTC
j_gene: TRBJ2-5
abundance: NA
d_gene: NA
v_gene: TRBV28

CDR3aa: CASSGTGGSNQPQHF
CDR3nt: TGTGCCAGCAGCGGGACAGGGGGAAGCAATCAGCCCCAGCATTTT
j_gene: TRBJ1-5
abundance: NA
d_gene: TRBD1
v_gene: TRBV2

CDR3aa: CASRQGNYGYTF
CDR3nt: TGTGCCAGCAGACAGGGGAACTATGGCTACACCTTC
j_gene: TRBJ1-2
abundance: NA
d_gene: TRBD1
v_gene: TRBV6-5

CDR3aa: CSSSLGGNTQYF
CDR3nt: TGTTCCAGCAGCCTCGGGGGGAATACGCAGTATTTT
j_gene: TRBJ2-3
abundance: NA
d_gene: TRBD2
v_gene: TRBV7-9

CDR3aa: CASSISFSYEQYF
CDR3nt: TGTGCCAGTAGTATTTCATTCTCCTACGAGCAGTACTTC
j_gene: TRBJ2-7
abundance: NA
d_gene: NA
v_gene: TRBV19

CDR3aa: CASSAQTSRTDTQYF
CDR3nt: TGCGCCAGCAGCGCGCAGACTAGCCGGACAGATACGCAGTATTTT
j_gene: TRBJ2-3
abundance: NA
d_gene: TRBD2
v_gene: TRBV5-1

CDR3aa: CASSPPGTGGRGEQFF
CDR3nt: TGTGCCAGCAGCCCTCCCGGGACAGGGGGCAGGGGGGAGCAGTTCTTC
j_gene: TRBJ2-1
abundance: NA
d_gene: TRBD1
v_gene: TRBV13

CDR3aa: CSASQDNYGYTF
CDR3nt: TGCAGCGCCTCACAAGATAACTATGGCTACACCTTC
j_gene: TRBJ1-2
abundance: NA
d_gene: NA
v_gene: TRBV29-1

CDR3aa: CASSQGGGQPQHF
CDR3nt: TGTGCCAGCAGCCAGGGGGGCGGTCAACCCCAGCATTTT
j_gene: TRBJ1-5
abundance: once
d_gene: TRBD1
v_gene: TRBV7-2

CDR3aa: CASSLGGSNQPQHF
CDR3nt: TGCGCCAGCAGCCTAGGTGGTAGCAATCAGCCCCAGCATTTT
j_gene: TRBJ1-5
abundance: once
d_gene: NA
v_gene: TRBV5-1

CDR3aa: CASSSFAGATYNEQFF
CDR3nt: TGTGCCAGCAGTTCTTTTGCGGGGGCGACCTACAATGAGCAGTTCTTC
j_gene: TRBJ2-1
abundance: NA
d_gene: NA
v_gene: TRBV27

CDR3aa: CASSQDRGQGDEKLFF
CDR3nt: TGTGCCAGCAGCCAAGATCGGGGACAGGGGGATGAAAAACTGTTTTTT
j_gene: TRBJ1-4
abundance: NA
d_gene: TRBD1
v_gene: TRBV4-2

CDR3aa: CAISDLQGGELFF
CDR3nt: TGTGCCATCAGTGACCTACAGGGCGGGGAGCTGTTTTTT
j_gene: TRBJ2-2
abundance: NA
d_gene: NA
v_gene: TRBV10-3

CDR3aa: CASSVTGNQPQHF
CDR3nt: TGTGCCAGCAGTGTGACAGGGAATCAGCCCCAGCATTTT
j_gene: TRBJ1-5
abundance: few
d_gene: TRBD1
v_gene: TRBV2

CDR3aa: CASSLKQGMNTEAFF
CDR3nt: TGTGCCAGCAGCCTTAAACAGGGAATGAACACTGAAGCTTTCTTT
j_gene: TRBJ1-1
abundance: NA
d_gene: NA
v_gene: TRBV4-2

CDR3aa: CASSFPGQGKHEQYF
CDR3nt: TGCGCCAGCAGCTTTCCGGGACAGGGTAAGCACGAGCAGTACTTC
j_gene: TRBJ2-7
abundance: NA
d_gene: TRBD1
v_gene: TRBV4-1

CDR3aa: CASSLLLDRQGQPQHF
CDR3nt: TGTGCCAGCAGCTTACTACTCGACAGACAGGGGCAGCCCCAGCATTTT
j_gene: TRBJ1-5
abundance: NA
d_gene: TRBD1
v_gene: TRBV5-4

CDR3aa: CASSPGQYYEQYF
CDR3nt: TGTGCCAGCAGCCCCGGACAGTACTACGAGCAGTACTTC
j_gene: TRBJ2-7
abundance: NA
d_gene: NA
v_gene: TRBV9

CDR3aa: CASSLGLGANEQFF
CDR3nt: TGCGCCAGCAGCTTGGGTTTAGGGGCAAATGAGCAGTTCTTC
j_gene: TRBJ2-1
abundance: NA
d_gene: NA
v_gene: TRBV5-1

CDR3aa: CSSSLGSGEQYF
CDR3nt: TGTTCCAGCAGCTTAGGGTCCGGCGAGCAGTACTTC
j_gene: TRBJ2-7
abundance: NA
d_gene: NA
v_gene: TRBV7-9

CDR3aa: CSSSFDSNYEQYF
CDR3nt: TGTTCCAGCAGCTTCGACAGCAACTACGAGCAGTACTTC
j_gene: TRBJ2-7
abundance: NA
d_gene: NA
v_gene: TRBV7-9

CDR3aa: CASSRTGTGPGEQYF
CDR3nt: TGTGCCAGCAGTAGAACCGGGACAGGCCCTGGCGAGCAGTACTTC
j_gene: TRBJ2-7
abundance: NA
d_gene: TRBD1
v_gene: TRBV6-5

CDR3aa: CASSEAPGQGREAFF
CDR3nt: TGTGCCAGCAGTGAAGCCCCGGGACAGGGGCGTGAAGCTTTCTTT
j_gene: TRBJ1-1
abundance: NA
d_gene: TRBD1
v_gene: TRBV6-1

CDR3aa: CASSGERGYNEQFF
CDR3nt: TGTGCCAGCAGTGGAGAGCGGGGCTACAATGAGCAGTTCTTC
j_gene: TRBJ2-1
abundance: NA
d_gene: TRBD2
v_gene: TRBV2

CDR3aa: CASSSGPQETQYF
CDR3nt: TGTGCCAGCAGCTCGGGTCCCCAAGAGACCCAGTACTTC
j_gene: TRBJ2-5
abundance: NA
d_gene: NA
v_gene: TRBV7-2

CDR3aa: CASSFNRVGYGYTF
CDR3nt: TGTGCCAGCAGCTTTAACAGGGTCGGCTATGGCTACACCTTC
j_gene: TRBJ1-2
abundance: NA
d_gene: NA
v_gene: TRBV7-9

CDR3aa: CAISEDRGRGETQYF
CDR3nt: TGTGCCATCAGTGAGGACAGGGGGCGCGGAGAGACCCAGTACTTC
j_gene: TRBJ2-5
abundance: NA
d_gene: TRBD1
v_gene: TRBV10-3

CDR3aa: CASSLLAGNTEAFF
CDR3nt: TGTGCCAGCAGCTTGCTTGCAGGGAACACTGAAGCTTTCTTT
j_gene: TRBJ1-1
abundance: NA
d_gene: NA
v_gene: TRBV7-9

CDR3aa: CASSQGRGSPLHF
CDR3nt: TGTGCCAGCAGCCAAGGCAGGGGTTCACCCCTCCACTTT
j_gene: TRBJ1-6
abundance: NA
d_gene: NA
v_gene: TRBV5-4

CDR3aa: CASSIGDREGAKTQYF
CDR3nt: TGTGCCAGTAGTATCGGGGACAGGGAGGGAGCCAAGACCCAGTACTTC
j_gene: TRBJ2-5
abundance: NA
d_gene: TRBD1
v_gene: TRBV19

CDR3aa: CASSFKEVNTEAFF
CDR3nt: TGCGCCAGCAGCTTTAAGGAGGTGAACACTGAAGCTTTCTTT
j_gene: TRBJ1-1
abundance: NA
d_gene: NA
v_gene: TRBV5-1

CDR3aa: CASSLSRDKPFF
CDR3nt: TGTGCCAGCAGCTTAAGCCGGGACAAGCCGTTCTTC
j_gene: TRBJ2-1
abundance: once
d_gene: NA
v_gene: TRBV7-9

CDR3aa: CASSSAGTEIEKLFF
CDR3nt: TGCGCCAGCAGCTCGGCCGGGACAGAGATTGAAAAACTGTTTTTT
j_gene: TRBJ1-4
abundance: NA
d_gene: TRBD1
v_gene: TRBV5-1

CDR3aa: CASSFASFYGYTF
CDR3nt: TGTGCCAGCAGTTTCGCCAGTTTCTATGGCTACACCTTC
j_gene: TRBJ1-2
abundance: NA
d_gene: NA
v_gene: TRBV27

CDR3aa: CASSLTGGGYNEQFF
CDR3nt: TGTGCCAGCAGTTTGACGGGGGGGGGCTACAATGAGCAGTTCTTC
j_gene: TRBJ2-1
abundance: NA
d_gene: TRBD2
v_gene: TRBV27

CDR3aa: CASSYSSTGWTEAFF
CDR3nt: TGTGCCAGCAGTTACTCGAGTACGGGGTGGACTGAAGCTTTCTTT
j_gene: TRBJ1-1
abundance: NA
d_gene: NA
v_gene: TRBV6-5

CDR3aa: CASSLIKGPNYGYTF
CDR3nt: TGTGCCAGCAGCTTAATCAAGGGGCCCAACTATGGCTACACCTTC
j_gene: TRBJ1-2
abundance: NA
d_gene: NA
v_gene: TRBV7-9

CDR3aa: CASSQIQGKNEKLFF
CDR3nt: TGTGCCAGCAGTCAAATACAGGGGAAAAATGAAAAACTGTTTTTT
j_gene: TRBJ1-4
abundance: NA
d_gene: TRBD1
v_gene: TRBV28

CDR3aa: CASSYGPGTETLEQYF
CDR3nt: TGTGCCAGCAGTTACGGTCCCGGGACAGAGACCCTCGAGCAGTACTTC
j_gene: TRBJ2-7
abundance: NA
d_gene: TRBD1
v_gene: TRBV6-5

CDR3aa: CASRRGLQTGELFF
CDR3nt: TGTGCCAGCAGAAGGGGTCTCCAAACTGGGGAACTGTTTTTT
j_gene: TRBJ1-4
abundance: NA
d_gene: NA
v_gene: TRBV6-6

CDR3aa: CSVETGGTYEQYF
CDR3nt: TGCAGCGTTGAAACAGGCGGAACCTACGAGCAGTACTTC
j_gene: TRBJ2-7
abundance: NA
d_gene: NA
v_gene: TRBV29-1

CDR3aa: CASRPPVSRVWETQYF
CDR3nt: TGTGCCAGCAGACCTCCTGTTAGCAGGGTATGGGAGACCCAGTACTTC
j_gene: TRBJ2-5
abundance: NA
d_gene: NA
v_gene: TRBV2